This T cell receptor beta chain was captured in a study of shared clonotypes between healthy human individuals. At the level of the study: Plates per donor: three CD4 naive, three CD4 memory, two CD8 naive, one CD8 memory.

V was shortened by 0 bases and J by 3 bases, with 12 bases between the two germline ends. CDR1 is KGHSH and CDR2 is LQKENI in the germline V gene. The CDR3 is made up of 16 amino acids. Comment on this clone: Its antigen is unidentified.

Findings and caveats of the study: Sequencing depth was a factor that was expected to affect clonotype sharing among donors.

Measured with immunoSEQ multiplex PCR; TCRdb has only the in-frame clones, and not every one. The profile shows over a million clones, over 95% of them singletons. Donors were healthy HIV-negative adults without recently reported acute infections or vaccinations. This chain uses TRBV18 with TRBJ2-4; a possible D gene is TRBD1 (5 bases). The sequence derives from a man aged 30 to 45 in good health. Sequencing input: naive CD4+ T cells sorted from blood. Subset in this sample: CD45RA+ positively selected. The CDR3 sequence: CASSPPPDTIKNIQYF. DNA for the CDR3: TGTGCCAGCTCACCACCTCCGGACACGATCAAAAACATTCAGTACTTC.